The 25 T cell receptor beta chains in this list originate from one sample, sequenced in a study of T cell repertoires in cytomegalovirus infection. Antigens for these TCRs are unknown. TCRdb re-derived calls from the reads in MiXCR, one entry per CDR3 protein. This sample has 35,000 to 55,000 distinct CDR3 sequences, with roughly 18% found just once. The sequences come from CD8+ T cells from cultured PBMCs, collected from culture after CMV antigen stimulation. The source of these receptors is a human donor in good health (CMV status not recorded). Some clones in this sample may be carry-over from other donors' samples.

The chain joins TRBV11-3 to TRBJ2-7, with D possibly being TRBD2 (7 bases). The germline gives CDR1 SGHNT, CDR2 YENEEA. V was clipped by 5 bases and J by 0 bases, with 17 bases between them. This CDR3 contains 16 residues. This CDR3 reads CASSPAGGPSSYEQYF. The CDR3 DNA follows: TGTGCCAGCAGCCCGGCCGGGGGGCCGAGCTCCTACGAGCAGTACTTC.

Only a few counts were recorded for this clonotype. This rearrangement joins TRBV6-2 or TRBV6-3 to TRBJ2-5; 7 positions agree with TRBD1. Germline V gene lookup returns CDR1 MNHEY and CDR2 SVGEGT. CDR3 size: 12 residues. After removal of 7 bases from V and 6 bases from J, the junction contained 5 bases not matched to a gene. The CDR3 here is CASKKQGKTQYF. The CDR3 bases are TGTGCCAGCAAAAAACAGGGGAAGACCCAGTACTTC.

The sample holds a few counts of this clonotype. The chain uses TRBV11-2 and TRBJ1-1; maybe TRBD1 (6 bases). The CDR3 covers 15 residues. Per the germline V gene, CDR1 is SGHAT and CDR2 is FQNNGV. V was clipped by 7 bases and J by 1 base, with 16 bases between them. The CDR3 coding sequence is TGTGCCAGCAACCTTAGGGGGGCTCAGAACACTGAAGCTTTCTTT. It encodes CASNLRGAQNTEAFF.

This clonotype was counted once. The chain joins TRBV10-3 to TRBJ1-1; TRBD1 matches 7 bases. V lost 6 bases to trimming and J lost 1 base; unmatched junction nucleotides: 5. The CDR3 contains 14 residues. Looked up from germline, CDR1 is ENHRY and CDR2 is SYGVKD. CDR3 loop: CAIRGQSGNTEAFF. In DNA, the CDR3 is TGTGCCATCAGGGGACAGTCCGGGAACACTGAAGCTTTCTTT.

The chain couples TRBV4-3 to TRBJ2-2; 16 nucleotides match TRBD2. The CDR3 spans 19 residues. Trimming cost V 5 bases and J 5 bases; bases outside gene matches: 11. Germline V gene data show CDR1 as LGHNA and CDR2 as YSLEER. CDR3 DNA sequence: TGCGCCAGCAGCACCGAAACGGGACTAGCGGGAGGGTCTACCGGGGAGCTGTTTTTT. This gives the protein CASSTETGLAGGSTGELFF.

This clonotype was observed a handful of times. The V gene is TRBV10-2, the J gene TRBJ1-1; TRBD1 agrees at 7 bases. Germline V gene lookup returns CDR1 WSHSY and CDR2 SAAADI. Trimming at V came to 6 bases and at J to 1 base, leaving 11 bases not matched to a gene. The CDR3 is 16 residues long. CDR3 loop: CASRDQDRPKNTEAFF. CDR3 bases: TGCGCCAGCAGAGATCAGGACAGGCCCAAGAACACTGAAGCTTTCTTT.

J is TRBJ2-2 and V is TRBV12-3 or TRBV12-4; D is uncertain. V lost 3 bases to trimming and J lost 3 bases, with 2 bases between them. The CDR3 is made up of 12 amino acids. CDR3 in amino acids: CASSFDTGELFF. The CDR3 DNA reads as TGTGCCAGCAGTTTCGACACCGGGGAGCTGTTTTTT.

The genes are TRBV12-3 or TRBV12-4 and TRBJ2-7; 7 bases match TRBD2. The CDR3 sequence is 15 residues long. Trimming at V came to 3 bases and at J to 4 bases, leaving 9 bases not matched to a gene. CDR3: CASSFSGGSDYEQYF. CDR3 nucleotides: TGTGCCAGCAGTTTCTCGGGAGGATCGGATTACGAGCAGTACTTC.

The CDR3 nucleotides read TGTGCCACCAGCAGCAGCTTCACAGATACGCAGTATTTT. Its translation: CATSSSFTDTQYF. The rearrangement uses TRBV15 and TRBJ2-3; D is unresolved. Germline lookup yields CDR1 LNHNV and CDR2 YYDKDF (reference sequence). The CDR3 has 13 residues. The germline V and J ends were trimmed by 3 bases and 2 bases, with 6 bases remaining between them.

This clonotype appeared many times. The CDR3 DNA follows: TGTGCCAGCAGTGGACTAGCGGGAGGGCCAGAGACCCAGTACTTC. Encoded protein: CASSGLAGGPETQYF. The chain uses TRBV6-1 and TRBJ2-5; 14 nucleotides line up with TRBD2. V lost 4 bases to trimming and J lost 4 bases; unmatched junction nucleotides: 2. Per germline, CDR1 MNHNS and CDR2 SASEGT. There are 15 residues in the CDR3.

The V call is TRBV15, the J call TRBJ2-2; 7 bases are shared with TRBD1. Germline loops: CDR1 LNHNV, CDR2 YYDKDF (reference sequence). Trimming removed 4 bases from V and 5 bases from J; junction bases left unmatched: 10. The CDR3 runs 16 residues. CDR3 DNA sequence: TGTGCCACCAGCACTCTGCCGGGACAGCAGACCGGGGAGCTGTTTTTT. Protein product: CATSTLPGQQTGELFF.

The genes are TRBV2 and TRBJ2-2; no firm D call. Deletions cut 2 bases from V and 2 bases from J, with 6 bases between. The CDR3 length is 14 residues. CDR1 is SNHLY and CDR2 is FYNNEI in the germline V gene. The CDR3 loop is CASSENSNTGELFF. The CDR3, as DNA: TGTGCCAGCAGTGAAAACTCTAACACCGGGGAGCTGTTTTTT.

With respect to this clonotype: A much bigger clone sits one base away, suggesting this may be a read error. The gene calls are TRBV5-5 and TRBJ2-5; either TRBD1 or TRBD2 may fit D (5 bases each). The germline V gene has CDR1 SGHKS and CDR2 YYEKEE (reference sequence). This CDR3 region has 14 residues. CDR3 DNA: TGTGTCAGCATCCAGGGAGAGTACCAAGAGACCCAGTACTTC. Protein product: CVSIQGEYQETQYF. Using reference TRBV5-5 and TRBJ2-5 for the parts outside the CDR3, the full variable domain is DAGVTQSPTHLIKTRGQQVTLRCSPISGHKSVSWYQQVLGQGPQFIFQYYEKEERGRGNFPDRFSARQFPNYSSELNVNALLLGDSALYLCVSIQGEYQETQYFGPGTRLLVL.

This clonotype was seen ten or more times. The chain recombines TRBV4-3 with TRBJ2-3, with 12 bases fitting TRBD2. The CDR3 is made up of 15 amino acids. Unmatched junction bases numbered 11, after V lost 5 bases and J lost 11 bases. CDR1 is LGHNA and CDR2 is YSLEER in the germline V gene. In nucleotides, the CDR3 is TGCGCCAGCAGCTGGGAGGCTAGCGGGGGGGCGGGGCAGTATTTT. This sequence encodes CASSWEASGGAGQYF.

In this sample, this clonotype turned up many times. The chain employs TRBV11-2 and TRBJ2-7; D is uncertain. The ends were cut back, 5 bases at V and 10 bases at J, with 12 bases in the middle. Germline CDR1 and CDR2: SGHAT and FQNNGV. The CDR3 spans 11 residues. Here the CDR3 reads CASSEAGIQYF. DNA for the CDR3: TGTGCCAGCAGCGAGGCTGGGATTCAGTACTTC.

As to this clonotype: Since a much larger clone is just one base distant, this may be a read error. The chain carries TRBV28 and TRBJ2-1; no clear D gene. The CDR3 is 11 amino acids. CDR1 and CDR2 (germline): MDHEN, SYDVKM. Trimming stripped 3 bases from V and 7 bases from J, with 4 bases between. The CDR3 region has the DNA TGTGCCAGCAGTTTGTCAAATGAGCAGTTCTTC. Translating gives CASSLSNEQFF.

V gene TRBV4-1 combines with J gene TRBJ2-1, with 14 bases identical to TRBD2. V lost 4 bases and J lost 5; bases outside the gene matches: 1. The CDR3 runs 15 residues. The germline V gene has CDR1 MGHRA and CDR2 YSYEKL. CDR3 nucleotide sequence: TGCGCCAGCAGCCTGACTAGCGGGGGGGACAATGAGCAGTTCTTC. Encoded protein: CASSLTSGGDNEQFF.

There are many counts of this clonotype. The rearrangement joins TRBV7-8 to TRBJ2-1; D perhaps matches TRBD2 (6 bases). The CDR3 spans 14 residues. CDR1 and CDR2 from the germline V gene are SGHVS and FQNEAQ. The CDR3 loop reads CATDGGESYNEQFF. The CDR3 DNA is TGTGCTACTGATGGCGGGGAATCCTACAATGAGCAGTTCTTC. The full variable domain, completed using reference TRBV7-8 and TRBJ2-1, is GAGVSQSPRYKVAKRGQDVALRCDPISGHVSLFWYQQALGQGPEFLTYFQNEAQLDKSGLPSDRFFAERPEGSVSTLKIQRTQQEDSAVYLCATDGGESYNEQFFGPGTRLTVL.

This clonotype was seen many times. CDR3 sequence (DNA): TGTGCCAGCAGCTCCTTAGCGGGAGGCGGGTACAATGAGCAGTTCTTC. Its protein product is CASSSLAGGGYNEQFF. The V and J genes are TRBV7-8 and TRBJ2-1; 10 bases agree with TRBD2. Germline-derived CDR1 and CDR2 are SGHVS and FQNEAQ. The V gene end was trimmed by 4 bases and the J gene end by 4 bases; junction bases not matched to a gene: 7. This CDR3 spans 16 amino acids.

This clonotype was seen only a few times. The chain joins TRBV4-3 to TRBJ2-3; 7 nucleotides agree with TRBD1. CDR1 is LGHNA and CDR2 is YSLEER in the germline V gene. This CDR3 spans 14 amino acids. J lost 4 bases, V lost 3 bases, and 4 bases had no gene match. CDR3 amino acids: CASSQRQGPDTQYF. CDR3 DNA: TGCGCCAGCAGCCAGAGACAGGGACCAGATACGCAGTATTTT.

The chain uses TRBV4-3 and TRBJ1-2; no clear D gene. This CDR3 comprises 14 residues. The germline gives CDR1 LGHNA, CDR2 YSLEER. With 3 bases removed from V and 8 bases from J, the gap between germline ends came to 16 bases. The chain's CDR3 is CASSHTGEYRGYTF. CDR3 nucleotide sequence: TGCGCCAGCAGCCACACCGGAGAGTACAGAGGCTACACCTTC.

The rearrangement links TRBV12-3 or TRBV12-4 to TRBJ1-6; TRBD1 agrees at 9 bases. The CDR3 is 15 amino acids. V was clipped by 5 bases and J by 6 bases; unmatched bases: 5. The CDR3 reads CASSQGQGVNSPLHF. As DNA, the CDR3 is TGTGCCAGCAGTCAGGGACAGGGCGTTAATTCACCCCTCCACTTT.

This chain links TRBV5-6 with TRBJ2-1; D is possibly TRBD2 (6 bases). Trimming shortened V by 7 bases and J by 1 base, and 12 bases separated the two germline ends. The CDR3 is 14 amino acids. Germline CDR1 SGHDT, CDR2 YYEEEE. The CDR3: CASGGTISYNEQFF. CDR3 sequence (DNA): TGTGCCAGCGGGGGGACCATTTCCTACAATGAGCAGTTCTTC.

The CDR3 here is CASSIEGPSSTDTQYF. Here the CDR3 DNA reads TGTGCCAGTAGTATAGAGGGGCCAAGCAGCACAGATACGCAGTATTTT. This sequence joins TRBV19 and TRBJ2-3; a weak D match, TRBD1 (5 bases). CDR3 length: 16 amino acids. V lost 0 bases, J lost 0 bases, and 10 bases lay in between. The germline CDR1 and CDR2 sequences are LNHDA and SQIVND (reference sequence).

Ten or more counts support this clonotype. The CDR3 DNA follows: TGTGCCAGCAGACGGGACAGGGGGACGACCTTGGGCACTGAAGCTTTCTTT. Translation: CASRRDRGTTLGTEAFF. The chain has TRBV7-6 and TRBJ1-1; 11 bases are shared with TRBD1. Germline CDR1 reads SGHVS; CDR2 reads FNYEAQ. Unmatched junction bases numbered 13, after V lost 6 bases and J lost 4 bases. The CDR3 totals 17 residues.